The 29 T cell receptor beta chains below were found in one sample sequenced in a study of blood T cell repertoires in COVID-19. Profiling relied on immunoSEQ multiplex PCR, and the TCRdb table lists in-frame clones only, not all of them. The data contain 300,000 to 350,000 clones, roughly 90% of them singletons. Sequences were obtained from peripheral blood. The origin of the receptors is a woman aged 30 to 39 with COVID-19, enrolled during active disease.

CDR3: CASSQVAGDQPQHF. The CDR3 DNA follows: TGCGCCAGCAGCCAAGTGGCAGGGGATCAGCCCCAGCATTTT. The chain combines TRBV4-3 with TRBJ1-5, with D possibly being TRBD1 (6 bases). V shed 1 base and J shed 5 bases, with 9 bases lying between them. CDR3 length: 14 amino acids. Germline CDR1 is LGHNA and CDR2 is YSLEER.

The V gene is TRBV27, the J gene TRBJ1-4, with 8 bases matching TRBD1. The V and J ends lost 3 bases and 4 bases, in that order; junction bases with no gene match: 13. Germline V gene sequence: CDR1 MNHEY, CDR2 SMNVEV (reference sequence). The CDR3 is made up of 18 amino acids. CDR3 sequence (DNA): TGTGCCAGCAGTTTCAGGGGGCCCACAAGCCATTTTAATGAAAAACTGTTTTTT. Translating gives CASSFRGPTSHFNEKLFF.

This rearrangement joins TRBV12-3 or TRBV12-4 to TRBJ2-3, with D perhaps matching TRBD2 (7 bases). This CDR3 region has 13 residues. Trimming took 3 bases from V and 6 from J, leaving 10 bases between them. The CDR3 DNA follows: TGTGCCAGCAGTTTTGGGGGGGCCGATACGCAGTATTTT. This translates into CASSFGGADTQYF.

This chain connects TRBV7-2 to TRBJ2-5; no clear D. Trimming stripped 3 bases from V and 2 bases from J, with 7 bases between. This CDR3 region has 13 residues. Germline V gives CDR1 SGHTA, CDR2 FQGNSA. The CDR3 DNA reads as TGTGCCAGCAGCTTGGTGCAGCAAGAGACCCAGTACTTC. Amino acid sequence: CASSLVQQETQYF.

The rearrangement joins TRBV5-5 to TRBJ2-5; 11 bases align to TRBD1. CDR1 is SGHKS, CDR2 YYEKEE, per germline (reference sequence). CDR3 length equals 17 residues. Losses at the gene ends were 4 bases for V and 5 bases for J; bases not matched to a gene: 13. DNA of the CDR3: TGTGCCAGCAGCCCGTCCCGGGACAGGGGGGATGGCGAGACCCAGTACTTC. It is translated as CASSPSRDRGDGETQYF. The whole variable domain, remainder taken from reference TRBV5-5 and TRBJ2-5, is DAGVTQSPTHLIKTRGQQVTLRCSPISGHKSVSWYQQVLGQGPQFIFQYYEKEERGRGNFPDRFSARQFPNYSSELNVNALLLGDSALYLCASSPSRDRGDGETQYFGPGTRLLVL.

The chain employs TRBV6-5 and TRBJ2-2; 12 positions agree with TRBD2. The J segment lost 6 bases and the V segment lost 0 bases, leaving 2 bases of the junction unmatched. The CDR3 has 16 residues. In germline, CDR1 is MNHEY, CDR2 SVGAGI. CDR3 sequence: CASSYSRLAGAGELFF. The CDR3 bases are TGTGCCAGCAGTTACTCGAGACTAGCGGGAGCCGGGGAGCTGTTTTTT.

V and J are TRBV18 and TRBJ1-1, with 7 bases lining up with TRBD1. CDR1 KGHSH and CDR2 LQKENI come from the germline V gene. V shed 1 base and J 2 bases; nucleotides not matched to a gene: 13. This CDR3 spans 18 amino acids. The CDR3 nucleotides are TGTGCCAGCTCACCACGTCAACAAACAGGGGCGGATAACACTGAAGCTTTCTTT. Amino acid sequence: CASSPRQQTGADNTEAFF.

The chain combines TRBV19 with TRBJ1-5; 8 bases fit TRBD1. The CDR3 loop spans 15 amino acids. The germline CDR1 and CDR2 sequences are LNHDA and SQIVND (reference sequence). With 5 bases clipped from V and 7 bases from J, the junction kept 10 bases outside the gene matches. In DNA form, the CDR3 reads TGTGCCAGTAGTCTCGGACAGGGTGGGACGCAGCCCCAGCATTTT. This encodes CASSLGQGGTQPQHF. Supplemented by reference TRBV19 and TRBJ1-5, the full variable domain reads DGGITQSPKYLFRKEGQNVTLSCEQNLNHDAMYWYRQDPGQGLRLIYYSQIVNDFQKGDIAEGYSVSREKKESFPLTVTSAQKNPTAFYLCASSLGQGGTQPQHFGDGTRLSIL.

V gene TRBV19 combines with J gene TRBJ2-7, with 11 positions matching TRBD2. This CDR3 is built from 17 residues. CDR1 and CDR2 (germline): LNHDA, SQIVND (reference sequence). Germline trimming cut 5 bases from V and 0 bases from J; bases unmatched to any gene: 9. In nucleotides, the CDR3 is TGTGCCAGTAGTTCCCCTGGACTAGCGGGCCCCTCCTACGAGCAGTACTTC. Amino acid sequence: CASSSPGLAGPSYEQYF.

This chain joins TRBV5-1 and TRBJ1-2, with D tentatively TRBD1 (5 bases). Germline loops: CDR1 SGHRS, CDR2 YFSETQ. This CDR3 is 14 amino acids long. V lost 4 bases, J lost 7 bases, and 17 bases lay in between. This chain's CDR3 is CASSGGEFWPGYTF. The DNA for the CDR3 is TGCGCCAGCAGCGGAGGGGAGTTCTGGCCTGGCTACACCTTC.

The rearrangement links TRBV19 to TRBJ1-5; no reliable D call. CDR3 length: 13 residues. Trimming shortened V by 3 bases and J by 5 bases, and 8 bases separated the two germline ends. Looked up from germline, CDR1 is LNHDA and CDR2 is SQIVND (reference sequence). The CDR3: CASSIQADQPQHF. DNA for the CDR3: TGTGCCAGTAGTATTCAGGCAGATCAGCCCCAGCATTTT.

This CDR3 is CASSQLFRTGTNTEAFF. The DNA of the CDR3 is TGCGCCAGCAGCCAGCTCTTCCGGACAGGGACGAACACTGAAGCTTTCTTT. This chain uses TRBV4-1 with TRBJ1-1, with TRBD1 identical over 8 bases. The CDR3 runs to 17 residues. The germline V gene has CDR1 MGHRA and CDR2 YSYEKL. After removal of 3 bases from V and 1 base from J, the junction contained 10 bases not matched to a gene.

This chain links TRBV10-3 with TRBJ1-5, with 7 bases fitting TRBD1. The germline V gene has CDR1 ENHRY and CDR2 SYGVKD. Germline trimming cut 5 bases from V and 1 base from J; bases unmatched to any gene: 5. This CDR3 comprises 15 residues. CDR3 region: CAISRGQVSNQPQHF. The CDR3 DNA reads TGTGCCATCAGTCGCGGACAGGTGAGCAATCAGCCCCAGCATTTT.

V is TRBV6-5 and J is TRBJ1-4, with D uncertain. Deletions cut 5 bases from V and 2 bases from J, with 9 bases between. The CDR3 contains 14 residues. Germline values: CDR1 MNHEY, CDR2 SVGAGI. CDR3: CASSRGGTNEKLFF. CDR3 in DNA: TGTGCCAGCAGTCGGGGAGGGACTAATGAAAAACTGTTTTTT.

This sequence joins TRBV4-3 and TRBJ2-2; the D is unclear. V was pared by 4 bases and J by 7 bases, with 10 bases between. CDR3 size: 13 residues. Germline CDR1 and CDR2: LGHNA and YSLEER. This CDR3 reads CASSLLSGGELFF. The CDR3 nucleotides read TGCGCCAGCAGCCTCCTTTCGGGCGGGGAGCTGTTTTTT.

A single count supports this clone. The chain carries TRBV7-3 and TRBJ2-5; D gene ambiguous. The CDR3 length is 13 residues. V dropped 3 bases and J dropped 4 bases, with 9 bases sitting between them. The V gene's germline CDR1 is SGHTA and CDR2 FQGTGA. CDR3 DNA sequence: TGTGCCAGCAGCTTTGGGTCGGGAGAGACCCAGTACTTC. Protein sequence: CASSFGSGETQYF.

The chain is built from TRBV12-5 and TRBJ2-3; D is perhaps TRBD1 (5 bases). The V end lost 0 bases, the J end lost 0 bases, and 10 bases lay between the germline ends. The CDR3 spans 16 residues. The V gene's germline CDR1 is LGHNT and CDR2 FRNRAP. The CDR3 sequence is CASGLVKGSSTDTQYF. The CDR3, as DNA: TGTGCTAGTGGTTTGGTAAAGGGGTCCAGCACAGATACGCAGTATTTT.

The gene calls are TRBV11-2 and TRBJ2-3; a possible D gene is TRBD1 (5 bases). Germline V lookup: CDR1 SGHAT, CDR2 FQNNGV. The CDR3 totals 12 residues. Trimming pared 5 bases from V and 5 bases from J, leaving 8 bases between. CDR3 loop: CASSQGEDTQYF. CDR3 in DNA: TGTGCCAGCAGCCAAGGGGAAGATACGCAGTATTTT.

V and J are TRBV5-1 and TRBJ1-2, with D hard to call. The CDR3 sequence is 14 residues long. Germline V CDR1 and CDR2: SGHRS, YFSETQ. V lost 4 bases to trimming and J lost 4 bases, with 14 bases between them. CDR3 sequence: CASSLDQFLYGYTF. CDR3 nucleotides: TGCGCCAGCAGCCTGGACCAGTTCCTCTATGGCTACACCTTC.

This chain joins TRBV27 and TRBJ1-1, with D maybe TRBD1 (5 bases). This CDR3 is built from 14 residues. V lost 5 bases to trimming and J lost 1 base, with 11 bases between them. In germline, CDR1 is MNHEY, CDR2 SMNVEV (reference sequence). The CDR3 sequence: CASSDRRANTEAFF. In DNA form, the CDR3 reads TGTGCCAGCAGTGACCGCAGGGCGAACACTGAAGCTTTCTTT.

The rearrangement links TRBV28 to TRBJ2-7; D is perhaps TRBD2 (6 bases). CDR3 length: 13 amino acids. V shed 6 bases and J shed 1 base, with 10 bases lying between them. Germline V gene data show CDR1 as MDHEN and CDR2 as SYDVKM. The CDR3 sequence: CASRRDLSYEQYF. CDR3 nucleotides: TGTGCCAGCAGGCGGGACTTATCCTACGAGCAGTACTTC. Full variable domain (missing parts from reference TRBV28 and TRBJ2-7): DVKVTQSSRYLVKRTGEKVFLECVQDMDHENMFWYRQDPGLGLRLIYFSYDVKMKEKGDIPEGYSVSREKKERFSLILESASTNQTSMYLCASRRDLSYEQYFGPGTRLTVT.

The rearrangement uses TRBV23-1 and TRBJ2-7, with 9 nucleotides matching TRBD2. TRBV23-1 is annotated as an ORF whose role is uncertain. V lost 1 base, J lost 0 bases, and 13 bases stayed unmatched. The CDR3 contains 19 residues. CDR3 DNA sequence: TGCGCCAGCAGTCAATTACTGCATCGGGCTAGCGGGATCTCCTACGAGCAGTACTTC. The encoded protein is CASSQLLHRASGISYEQYF.

V usage is TRBV5-6 and J usage is TRBJ2-5; D is unresolved. There are 13 residues in the CDR3. Trimming pared 0 bases from V and 7 bases from J, leaving 10 bases between. Germline CDR1 is SGHDT and CDR2 is YYEEEE. CDR3 region: CASSLEMVGTQYF. The DNA for the CDR3 is TGTGCCAGCAGCTTGGAGATGGTCGGGACCCAGTACTTC.

The chain recombines TRBV6-4 with TRBJ2-3; TRBD1 matches 9 bases. CDR1 is MRHNA and CDR2 is SNTAGT in the germline V gene. This CDR3 contains 14 residues. Germline trimming cut 5 bases from V and 1 base from J; bases unmatched to any gene: 1. CDR3 sequence (DNA): TGTGCCAGCAGTCGACAGGGGGGCACAGATACGCAGTATTTT. Protein sequence: CASSRQGGTDTQYF.

V gene TRBV6-6 combines with J gene TRBJ2-1; D ambiguous. The V gene's germline CDR1 is MNHNY and CDR2 SVGAGI (reference sequence). The CDR3 loop spans 12 amino acids. Trimming took 4 bases from V and 4 from J, leaving 5 bases between them. CDR3 nucleotide sequence: TGTGCCAGCAGTTCAGGATACAATGAGCAGTTCTTC. Residues: CASSSGYNEQFF.

This CDR3 is CSVGSYTEAFF. CDR3 in DNA: TGCAGCGTTGGTAGCTACACTGAAGCTTTCTTT. The chain carries TRBV29-1 and TRBJ1-1; D not resolved. V was cut by 4 bases and J by 3 bases, with 6 bases left in between. Germline lookup yields CDR1 SQVTM and CDR2 ANQGSEA. This CDR3 region has 11 residues.

V usage is TRBV28 and J usage is TRBJ1-2; the D gene is possibly TRBD1 (5 bases). This CDR3 is built from 14 residues. V dropped 5 bases and J dropped 2 bases, with 12 bases sitting between them. Germline-derived CDR1 and CDR2 are MDHEN and SYDVKM. CDR3 DNA sequence: TGTGCCAGCAGTCCCGGCAGGGCGAACTATGGCTACACCTTC. Its protein is CASSPGRANYGYTF.

This chain links TRBV5-4 with TRBJ2-5, with 12 bases identical to TRBD2. Germline assignment: CDR1 SGHNT and CDR2 YYREEE (reference sequence). V was clipped by 5 bases and J by 5 bases; unmatched bases: 7. This CDR3 is built from 15 residues. The CDR3, as DNA: TGTGCCAGCAGAGCGACTAGCGGGAGAACGGAGACCCAGTACTTC. Its protein product is CASRATSGRTETQYF.

V gene TRBV6-5 combines with J gene TRBJ1-3, with TRBD1 matching over 7 bases. Germline V lookup: CDR1 MNHEY, CDR2 SVGAGI. This CDR3 contains 15 residues. The V segment lost 4 bases and the J segment 0 bases; nucleotides outside the gene matches: 3. The CDR3 DNA follows: TGTGCCAGCAGTTCGACAGGGAGCTCTGGAAACACCATATATTTT. Protein: CASSSTGSSGNTIYF.